This entry describes one T cell receptor beta chain. As yet, its antigen is unknown. Each donor was nominally healthy when sampled (though unrecorded immune exposures were likely). The data were taken from a study of cytomegalovirus exposure and HLA in healthy donors. The PCR was carried out with 60 Vbeta primers and 13 Jbeta primers. Methods used by the authors: A later analysis counted approximately 80 million unique TCR beta chains, some 11 million shared. Produced via immunoSEQ multiplex PCR; TCRdb's table is partial and in-frame only. D and trimming come from the DNA, and the V and J calls and clone size come from that table. This sample has approximately 150,000 clones, with over 75% found just once. General study findings and limits: The authors confirmed in vitro that a few CMV-associated chains were specific for CMV antigens. Immune exposure data for these donors was limited to CMV serostatus.

This TCR derives from a man in his forties in good health and CMV-seronegative. The sequenced material came from PBMCs.

The DNA for the CDR3 is TGTGCCAGCAGTGAACAGGGTTGGGACGAGCAGTACTTC. The encoded protein is CASSEQGWDEQYF. The chain links TRBV6-5 to TRBJ2-7; tentatively, D is TRBD1 (6 bases). Germline loops: CDR1 MNHEY, CDR2 SVGAGI. The CDR3 totals 13 residues. Trimming stripped 5 bases from V and 5 bases from J, with 13 bases between.